This T cell receptor (beta chain) was identified during a study of cytomegalovirus exposure and HLA in healthy donors. Overall study findings and caveats: DRB1 showed the most TCR associations and HLA-C the fewest in a later analysis, as rates varied by HLA locus.

Germline V lookup: CDR1 MGHRA, CDR2 YSYEKL. Unmatched junction bases numbered 19, after V lost 2 bases and J lost 5 bases. The CDR3 runs to 19 residues. Points on this clone: Its antigen is still unknown.

In the PCR, 60 Vbeta and 13 Jbeta primers were used. Libraries were prepared by immunoSEQ multiplex PCR; TCRdb keeps only in-frame clonotypes and omits some of them. There are 100,000 to 150,000 clones in the sample, with approximately 1.6% held by the top ten. Sequencing was carried out using PBMCs. This chain links TRBV4-1 with TRBJ2-5; TRBD2 aligns across 8 bases. This sequence was found in a man aged 18 to 30 in good health and CMV-seronegative. The CDR3 loop is CASSQKGRGLAGHPETQYF. CDR3 nucleotides: TGCGCCAGCAGCCAAAAAGGTAGAGGTCTAGCGGGCCACCCGGAGACCCAGTACTTC.